This T cell receptor beta chain was profiled in a study of blood T cell repertoires in COVID-19. Study information: Sites across the United States, Italy and Spain contributed samples from acute and convalescent COVID-19.

As originally analysed: Reference gene primers were amplified, and this amplification served to estimate nucleated cell counts. The repertoire was sequenced with immunoSEQ multiplex PCR; TCRdb's copy has only in-frame clones and lacks some. The V and J calls and the clone size are those of that table, but D and trimming were determined from the DNA. The data contain approximately 270,000 clones, about 90% of them seen just once; the ten biggest clones take up about 4%. This clone was found once. CDR1 is ENHRY, CDR2 SYGVKD, per germline. The CDR3 spans 14 residues. The J segment lost 7 bases and the V segment lost 4 bases, leaving 7 bases of the junction unmatched. Participants reported their clinical history, and cohort assignment relied on those reports.

The chain joins TRBV10-3 to TRBJ1-5; TRBD1 matches 7 bases. The receptor was isolated from a woman between 25 and 40 years old with acute COVID-19. The sample consisted of PBMCs or T cells enriched from blood (not recorded which). CDR3 sequence: CAISAGQEGQPQHF. In DNA, the CDR3 is TGTGCCATCAGTGCCGGACAGGAGGGCCAGCCCCAGCATTTT.